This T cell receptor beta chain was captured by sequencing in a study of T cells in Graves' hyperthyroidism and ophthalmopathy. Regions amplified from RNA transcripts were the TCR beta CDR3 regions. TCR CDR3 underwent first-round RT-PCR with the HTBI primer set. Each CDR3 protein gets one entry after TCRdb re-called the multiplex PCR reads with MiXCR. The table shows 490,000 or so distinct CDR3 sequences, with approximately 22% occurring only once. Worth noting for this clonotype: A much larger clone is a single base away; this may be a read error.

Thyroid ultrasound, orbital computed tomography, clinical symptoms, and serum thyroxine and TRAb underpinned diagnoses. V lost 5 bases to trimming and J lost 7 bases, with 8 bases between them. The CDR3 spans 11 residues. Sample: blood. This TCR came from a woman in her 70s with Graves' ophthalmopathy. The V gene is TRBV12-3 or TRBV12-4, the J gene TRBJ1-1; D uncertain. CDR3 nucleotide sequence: TGTGCCAGCAGTCCTCACCGTGAAGCTTTCTTT. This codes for CASSPHREAFF.